The 4 T cell receptor beta chains listed next were all sequenced from one sample in a study of T-cell reconstitution after alpha-beta-depleted transplantation in children. Unique molecular identifiers were used to barcode this TCRbeta library. TCRdb re-derived calls from the PCR reads in MiXCR, one entry per CDR3 protein. This sample has roughly 670,000 distinct CDR3 sequences, with less than 15% found just once. This specimen consisted of PBMCs, obtained before TCRalphabeta/CD19-depleted stem cell transplant. These receptor sequences come from a girl aged 2-10 years with congenital amegakaryocytic thrombocytopenia, due to receive a stem cell transplant.

This clonotype was seen ten or more times. This chain uses TRBV28 with TRBJ2-1, with D unclear. CDR3 length equals 14 residues. Trimming took 7 bases from V and 1 from J, leaving 11 bases between them. Germline loops: CDR1 MDHEN, CDR2 SYDVKM. The CDR3 DNA follows: TGTGCCAGCACGGACCTAGGGTCCTACAATGAGCAGTTCTTC. This sequence encodes CASTDLGSYNEQFF.

This clonotype was seen ten or more times. V gene TRBV20-1 combines with J gene TRBJ2-1, with no clear D. CDR1 is DFQATT, CDR2 SNEGSKA, per germline (reference sequence). V was shortened by 0 bases and J by 8 bases, with 17 bases between the two germline ends. This CDR3 is 15 amino acids long. The CDR3 region is CSARDLFVTPDEQFF. For the CDR3, the DNA is TGCAGTGCTAGAGATCTATTCGTGACGCCAGATGAGCAGTTCTTC.

Ten or more counts support this clonotype. This chain links TRBV6-5 with TRBJ2-6; 13 bases match TRBD2. The CDR3 sequence is 15 residues long. Germline CDR1 MNHEY, CDR2 SVGAGI. V gave up 8 bases and J gave up 2 bases; unmatched junction bases: 0. The DNA of the CDR3 is TGTGCCAGCGGACTAGCGGGAGCTGGGGCCAACGTCCTGACTTTC. Amino acids: CASGLAGAGANVLTF.

This clonotype was counted only a few times. The CDR3 nucleotides are TGCAGCGTTATAGCAGGATCCTACGAGCAGTACTTC. Translating gives CSVIAGSYEQYF. The rearrangement joins TRBV29-1 to TRBJ2-7, with D unclear. The CDR3 runs to 12 residues. Looked up from germline, CDR1 is SQVTM and CDR2 is ANQGSEA. Trimming stripped 5 bases from V and 1 base from J, with 9 bases between.